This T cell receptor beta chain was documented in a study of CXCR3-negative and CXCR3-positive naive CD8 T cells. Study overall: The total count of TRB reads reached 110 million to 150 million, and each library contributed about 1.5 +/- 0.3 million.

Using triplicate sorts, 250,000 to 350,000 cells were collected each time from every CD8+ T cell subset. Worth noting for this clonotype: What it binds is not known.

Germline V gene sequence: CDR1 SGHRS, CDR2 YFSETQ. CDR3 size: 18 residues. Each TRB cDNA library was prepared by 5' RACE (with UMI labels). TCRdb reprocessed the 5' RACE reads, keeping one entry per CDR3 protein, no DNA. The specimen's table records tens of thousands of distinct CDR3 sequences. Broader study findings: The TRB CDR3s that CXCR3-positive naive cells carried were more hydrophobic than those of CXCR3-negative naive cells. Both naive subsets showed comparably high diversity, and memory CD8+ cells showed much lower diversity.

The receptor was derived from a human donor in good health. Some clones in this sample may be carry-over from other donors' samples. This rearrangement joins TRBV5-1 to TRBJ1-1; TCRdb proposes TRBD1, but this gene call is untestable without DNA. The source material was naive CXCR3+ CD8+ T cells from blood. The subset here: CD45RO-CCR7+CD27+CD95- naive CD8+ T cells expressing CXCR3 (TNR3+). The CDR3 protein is CASSFHARDREIVTEAFF.